The 15 T cell receptor beta chains in this list originate from one sample, sequenced in a study of shared clonotypes between healthy human individuals. The data were produced by immunoSEQ multiplex PCR, yet TCRdb's version contains in-frame clones alone and is incomplete. The table lists some 1.5 million clones, 95% to 97% of them singletons. Sequenced material: naive CD4+ T cells sorted from blood. Specified subset: CD45RA+ positively selected. Every receptor here comes from a young man in good health.

This rearrangement joins TRBV5-4 to TRBJ2-1; TRBD2 matches 7 bases. The CDR3 has 15 amino acids. Germline CDR1 SGHNT, CDR2 YYREEE (reference sequence). V was pared by 3 bases and J by 5 bases, with 8 bases of the junction left unmatched. CDR3 in DNA: TGTGCCAGCAGCTCGGCGCGACTAGCAAACAATGAGCAGTTCTTC. Residues: CASSSARLANNEQFF.

The V and J genes are TRBV15 and TRBJ2-5; no reliable D call. This CDR3 region has 17 residues. Germline V gene data show CDR1 as LNHNV and CDR2 as YYDKDF (reference sequence). Trimming stripped 1 base from V and 4 bases from J, with 19 bases between. DNA of the CDR3: TGTGCCACCAGCAGAGCCCGACATGGGGTTTTGACAGAGACCCAGTACTTC. It is translated as CATSRARHGVLTETQYF.

CDR3 loop: CAIGEDRAPNEQFF. CDR3 coding DNA: TGTGCCATCGGGGAGGACAGGGCTCCCAATGAGCAGTTCTTC. The rearrangement links TRBV10-3 to TRBJ2-1; 8 nucleotides line up with TRBD1. The V gene end was trimmed by 8 bases and the J gene end by 6 bases; junction bases not matched to a gene: 9. CDR3 size: 14 residues. Germline CDR1 is ENHRY and CDR2 is SYGVKD.

The V call is TRBV5-1, the J call TRBJ2-1; 14 bases align to TRBD2. The CDR3 extends over 17 amino acids. The V gene's germline CDR1 is SGHRS and CDR2 YFSETQ. V was clipped by 1 base and J by 7 bases; unmatched bases: 7. This CDR3 reads CASSLSGTSGRSNEQFF. The DNA of the CDR3 is TGCGCCAGCAGCTTGTCCGGGACTAGCGGGAGAAGTAATGAGCAGTTCTTC.

A word on this clone: The same CDR3 can be traced to other DNA sequences in this sample. CDR3 loop: CASSFSGNSYNEQFF. The CDR3 DNA reads as TGCGCCAGCAGCTTTTCCGGGAACTCCTACAATGAGCAGTTCTTC. V gene TRBV5-1 combines with J gene TRBJ2-1, with D possibly TRBD2 on 5 matching bases. The ends were cut back, 2 bases at V and 0 bases at J, with 9 bases in the middle. Per germline, CDR1 SGHRS and CDR2 YFSETQ. This CDR3 contains 15 residues.

This rearrangement joins TRBV5-1 to TRBJ2-3; 12 bases line up with TRBD2. The CDR3 has 17 amino acids. Germline CDR1 SGHRS, CDR2 YFSETQ. J was trimmed by 4 bases and V by 4 bases; bases with no gene match: 10. Here the CDR3 DNA reads TGCGCCAGCAGCCTAGCGGGAGGGCCGGGAGATGCAGATACGCAGTATTTT. Protein: CASSLAGGPGDADTQYF.

The chain is built from TRBV5-4 and TRBJ2-7; the D gene is possibly TRBD1 (5 bases). Per germline, CDR1 SGHNT and CDR2 YYREEE (reference sequence). Deletions cut 5 bases from V and 5 bases from J, with 14 bases between. This CDR3 has 13 residues. The CDR3 is CASSSGFRDEQYF. The CDR3, as DNA: TGTGCCAGCAGTTCAGGGTTCCGGGACGAGCAGTACTTC.

The genes are TRBV13 and TRBJ2-1, with D unresolved. In germline, CDR1 is PRHDT, CDR2 FYEKMQ (reference sequence). The V end was cut by 4 bases, the J end by 2 bases, with 18 bases between. CDR3 length: 17 residues. Here the CDR3 reads CASSSPLDRVAYNEQFF. CDR3 in DNA: TGTGCCAGCAGCTCGCCATTGGACCGCGTCGCCTACAATGAGCAGTTCTTC.

This clone was detected once. The gene calls are TRBV19 and TRBJ2-7, with TRBD2 matching 10 bases. Looked up from germline, CDR1 is LNHDA and CDR2 is SQIVND (reference sequence). V lost 3 bases, J lost 7 bases, and 18 bases stayed unmatched. CDR3 length: 18 residues. DNA for the CDR3: TGTGCCAGTAGTATTAGGCTAGCGGGAGACTTTATGATGTGGGAGCAGTACTTC. This encodes CASSIRLAGDFMMWEQYF.

V usage is TRBV19 and J usage is TRBJ2-2; D may correspond to TRBD1 or TRBD2 (5 bases each). V lost 6 bases and J lost 5, with 19 bases in between. The CDR3 is 16 amino acids. CDR1 LNHDA and CDR2 SQIVND come from the germline V gene (reference sequence). The CDR3 loop reads CASSREGTLATGELFF. The CDR3 bases are TGTGCCAGTAGCAGGGAAGGGACCCTGGCGACCGGGGAGCTGTTTTTT.

The rearrangement joins TRBV2 to TRBJ2-7; no definite D call. V gave up 6 bases and J gave up 12 bases, with 15 bases separating them. This CDR3 has 11 amino acids. Germline CDR1 reads SNHLY; CDR2 reads FYNNEI. As DNA, the CDR3 is TGTGCCAGCAGGCCGGTTGGATTCTGGTACTTC. Translated: CASRPVGFWYF.

The chain has TRBV11-2 and TRBJ2-5; 9 positions match TRBD2. In germline, CDR1 is SGHAT, CDR2 FQNNGV. The CDR3 totals 16 residues. Trimming removed 5 bases from V and 5 bases from J; junction bases left unmatched: 12. CDR3 DNA sequence: TGTGCCAGCAGCCCCGGGACTAGCCCCTGGGGGGAGACCCAGTACTTC. This codes for CASSPGTSPWGETQYF.

This clone was seen just once. The chain has TRBV11-2 and TRBJ1-2, with 9 bases identical to TRBD1. This CDR3 spans 16 amino acids. Per germline, CDR1 SGHAT and CDR2 FQNNGV. Trimming cost V 0 bases and J 3 bases; bases outside gene matches: 5. The CDR3 DNA reads TGTGCCAGCAGCTTAGATCTGGACAGGGGTGACTATGGCTACACCTTC. It is translated as CASSLDLDRGDYGYTF.

This chain joins TRBV27 and TRBJ2-7; D is perhaps TRBD1 (5 bases). The V end lost 4 bases, the J end lost 2 bases, and 12 bases lay between the germline ends. This CDR3 has 14 residues. Per germline, CDR1 MNHEY and CDR2 SMNVEV (reference sequence). CDR3 coding DNA: TGTGCCAGCAGTTCGTACGCAGGGCCCTACGAGCAGTACTTC. Protein: CASSSYAGPYEQYF.

V is TRBV2 and J is TRBJ2-7, with TRBD2 matching over 9 bases. The CDR3 spans 15 residues. V lost 1 base and J lost 0; bases outside the gene matches: 1. Germline CDR1 SNHLY, CDR2 FYNNEI. CDR3 sequence reads: CASSEEAGGSYEQYF. The DNA of the CDR3 is TGTGCCAGCAGTGAAGAAGCGGGAGGCTCCTACGAGCAGTACTTC.